A single sample gave rise to the 21 T cell receptor beta chains below, sequenced in a study of blood T cell repertoires in COVID-19. Profiled with immunoSEQ multiplex PCR; TCRdb holds only in-frame clones, not every one. The data contain tens of thousands of clones, about 81% of them singletons. The sample was peripheral blood. These receptors came from a woman between 65 and 79 years old with COVID-19, enrolled during active disease.

V gene TRBV2 combines with J gene TRBJ2-2; 15 positions agree with TRBD2. This CDR3 is built from 15 residues. V lost 4 bases to trimming and J lost 6 bases; unmatched junction nucleotides: 0. Germline values: CDR1 SNHLY, CDR2 FYNNEI. The CDR3 sequence: CASSGTSGRAGELFF. The CDR3 DNA reads as TGTGCCAGCAGTGGGACTAGCGGGAGGGCCGGGGAGCTGTTTTTT.

The rearrangement links TRBV5-8 to TRBJ1-1; D remains unclear. Per the germline V gene, CDR1 is SGHTS and CDR2 is YDEGEE. This CDR3 has 13 amino acids. The V end was cut by 0 bases, the J end by 0 bases, with 3 bases between. The CDR3 spells CASSLGLNTEAFF. CDR3 bases: TGTGCCAGCAGCTTGGGGCTGAACACTGAAGCTTTCTTT.

This clone showed up just a few times. The chain carries TRBV3-1 (or the pseudogene TRBV3-2) and TRBJ2-7; D perhaps matches TRBD1 (6 bases). The CDR3 consists of 17 residues. CDR1 is LGHDT, CDR2 YNNKEL, per germline (reference sequence). Trimming cost V 1 base and J 2 bases, with 18 bases left between them. The CDR3 region has the DNA TGTGCCAGCAGCCAAGCTTTCGGGACATTGACTACCTACGAGCAGTACTTC. This encodes CASSQAFGTLTTYEQYF.

Written as DNA, the CDR3 is TGTGCCAGCAGTTCGAGACTAGCGGGAGGGCCGAGGGCAGATACGCAGTATTTT. Residues: CASSSRLAGGPRADTQYF. This sequence joins TRBV27 and TRBJ2-3, with 14 bases lining up with TRBD2. Losses at the gene ends were 4 bases for V and 4 bases for J; bases not matched to a gene: 10. Germline V lookup: CDR1 MNHEY, CDR2 SMNVEV (reference sequence). The CDR3 contains 18 residues.

The chain combines TRBV7-8 with TRBJ2-3; TRBD2 matches 8 bases. The V segment lost 1 base and the J segment 4 bases; nucleotides outside the gene matches: 7. The germline V gene has CDR1 SGHVS and CDR2 FQNEAQ. This CDR3 comprises 16 residues. As DNA, the CDR3 is TGTGCCAGCAGCTTAGAAGCGGGAGTACAATCAGATACGCAGTATTTT. It codes for CASSLEAGVQSDTQYF.

The V call is TRBV5-5, the J call TRBJ1-3; 9 nucleotides match TRBD1. The V gene end was trimmed by 0 bases and the J gene end by 2 bases; junction bases not matched to a gene: 6. This CDR3 spans 17 amino acids. Germline CDR1 reads SGHKS; CDR2 reads YYEKEE (reference sequence). CDR3 in DNA: TGTGCCAGCAGCTTGGTACCGGGACAGGGCACTGGAAACACCATATATTTT. Protein product: CASSLVPGQGTGNTIYF.

The table lists this clone with a few counts. The chain employs TRBV15 and TRBJ1-4, with TRBD1 identical over 7 bases. V lost 7 bases and J lost 8; bases outside the gene matches: 16. CDR3 length equals 16 residues. Germline CDR1 and CDR2: LNHNV and YYDKDF (reference sequence). The CDR3 spells CATKATGTANGEKLFF. The CDR3 region has the DNA TGTGCCACCAAAGCAACCGGGACAGCGAATGGGGAAAAACTGTTTTTT.

V and J are TRBV23-1 and TRBJ1-1; D is uncertain. TRBV23-1 is flagged as an ORF with uncertain function. Trimming stripped 8 bases from V and 0 bases from J, with 13 bases between. The CDR3 spans 14 residues. In DNA form, the CDR3 reads TGCGCCAGCGCCTGGCACAGACTGAACACTGAAGCTTTCTTT. Its translation is CASAWHRLNTEAFF.

This chain connects TRBV19 to TRBJ2-1; 8 nucleotides agree with TRBD1. The CDR3 is 14 residues long. Losses at the gene ends were 6 bases for V and 8 bases for J; bases not matched to a gene: 9. Germline loops: CDR1 LNHDA, CDR2 SQIVND (reference sequence). The CDR3 protein is CASSTWTGSDEQFF. CDR3 DNA sequence: TGTGCCAGTAGCACCTGGACAGGGTCGGATGAGCAGTTCTTC.

This chain connects TRBV11-2 to TRBJ1-1, with D tentatively TRBD1 (6 bases). The CDR3 totals 15 residues. Germline loops: CDR1 SGHAT, CDR2 FQNNGV. Trimming took 5 bases from V and 2 from J, leaving 15 bases between them. CDR3: CASSGRAGVNTEAFF. CDR3 nucleotides: TGTGCCAGCAGCGGGAGGGCAGGGGTCAACACTGAAGCTTTCTTT. The variable domain in full, completed from reference TRBV11-2 and TRBJ1-1, reads EAGVAQSPRYKIIEKRQSVAFWCNPISGHATLYWYQQILGQGPKLLIQFQNNGVVDDSQLPKDRFSAERLKGVDSTLKIQPAKLEDSAVYLCASSGRAGVNTEAFFGQGTRLTVV.

The chain combines TRBV27 with TRBJ2-5, with 8 positions matching TRBD2. This CDR3 spans 15 amino acids. The trim removed 8 bases at V and 1 base at J, leaving 9 bases unmatched. The germline V gene encodes CDR1 MNHEY and CDR2 SMNVEV (reference sequence). CDR3 amino acids: CASCPLAGPQETQYF. In DNA form, the CDR3 reads TGTGCCAGCTGTCCATTAGCGGGGCCCCAAGAGACCCAGTACTTC.

This clone is a singleton in its sample. The rearrangement links TRBV7-2 to TRBJ1-5, with TRBD1 as a possible D gene (6 bases). The CDR3 consists of 15 residues. The germline CDR1 and CDR2 sequences are SGHTA and FQGNSA. Trimming cost V 3 bases and J 8 bases, with 17 bases left between them. The CDR3 region is CASSFGQPGAEPQHF. CDR3 nucleotide sequence: TGTGCCAGCAGCTTCGGACAGCCCGGGGCGGAGCCCCAGCATTTT.

The rearrangement joins TRBV5-1 to TRBJ1-2; D possibly corresponds to TRBD1 (6 bases). The CDR3 has 13 residues. V was cut by 4 bases and J by 6 bases, with 13 bases left in between. Germline V gene data show CDR1 as SGHRS and CDR2 as YFSETQ. The CDR3 sequence is CASSVSRGDGYTF. CDR3 coding DNA: TGCGCCAGCAGCGTGTCCAGGGGAGATGGCTACACCTTC.

This rearrangement joins TRBV3-1 (or the pseudogene TRBV3-2) to TRBJ1-2; perhaps TRBD1 as D (6 bases). Germline V gives CDR1 LGHDT, CDR2 YNNKEL (reference sequence). This CDR3 region has 13 residues. V lost 0 bases and J lost 8, with 10 bases in between. Here the CDR3 reads CASSQEGAGGYTF. The CDR3 DNA reads as TGTGCCAGCAGCCAAGAGGGGGCAGGGGGCTACACCTTC.

This clone came up once. This sequence joins TRBV12-3 or TRBV12-4 and TRBJ1-1; D gene unclear. The ends were cut back, 5 bases at V and 10 bases at J, with 8 bases in the middle. The length of the CDR3 is 10 residues. The CDR3: CASSGPSAFF. The CDR3 coding sequence is TGTGCCAGCAGTGGCCCTTCAGCTTTCTTT.

The CDR3 DNA reads as TGTGCCAGCAGCCCCACCGCGCAGAACACTGAAGCTTTCTTT. Amino acids: CASSPTAQNTEAFF. This sequence joins TRBV7-3 and TRBJ1-1; D ambiguous. Germline values: CDR1 SGHTA, CDR2 FQGTGA. V was shortened by 5 bases and J by 1 base, with 11 bases between the two germline ends. The CDR3 loop spans 14 amino acids.

The gene calls are TRBV12-3 or TRBV12-4 and TRBJ1-5, with D hard to call. The CDR3 runs to 13 residues. Between the trimmed V and J ends, which lost 2 bases and 7 bases, there was a span of 9 bases. CDR3 in DNA: TGTGCCAGCAGTTTAACGGGAGGCCAGCCCCAGCATTTT. Translating it yields CASSLTGGQPQHF.

This clone was observed a single time. The chain couples TRBV9 to TRBJ2-1; 8 bases map to TRBD1. Germline V gives CDR1 SGDLS, CDR2 YYNGEE. The J segment lost 5 bases and the V segment lost 4 bases, leaving 8 bases of the junction unmatched. The CDR3 sequence is 15 residues long. The CDR3 coding sequence is TGTGCCAGCAGCCCACGACAGGGGCCAAACAATGAGCAGTTCTTC. Residues: CASSPRQGPNNEQFF.

The V and J genes are TRBV25-1 and TRBJ1-1, with D possibly being TRBD1 (6 bases). The CDR3 is made up of 15 amino acids. The V end was cut by 4 bases, the J end by 1 base, with 13 bases between. Per the germline V gene, CDR1 is MGHDK and CDR2 is SYGVNS. The CDR3 loop reads CASSAPQGRNTEAFF. As DNA, the CDR3 is TGTGCCAGCAGTGCCCCACAGGGCCGGAACACTGAAGCTTTCTTT.

This sequence joins TRBV27 and TRBJ2-2; 16 bases line up with TRBD2. Germline values: CDR1 MNHEY, CDR2 SMNVEV (reference sequence). The V and J ends lost 4 bases and 7 bases, in that order; junction bases with no gene match: 12. This CDR3 comprises 19 residues. CDR3 bases: TGTGCCAGCAGTTGGAATTTGGGACTAGCGGGGGGGCGGAGCGGGGAGCTGTTTTTT. Its protein is CASSWNLGLAGGRSGELFF.

The chain joins TRBV27 to TRBJ1-5; D is unclear. The CDR3 is made up of 15 amino acids. Trimming left V 4 bases short and J 2 bases short, with 12 bases between. Germline values: CDR1 MNHEY, CDR2 SMNVEV (reference sequence). CDR3 in amino acids: CASSSEGGRNQPQHF. The DNA for the CDR3 is TGTGCCAGCAGTTCGGAGGGTGGACGCAATCAGCCCCAGCATTTT.